The 5 T cell receptor beta chains below all came from one sample that was sequenced in a study of T cell changes during pregnancy in multiple sclerosis. Sequencing was performed with immunoSEQ multiplex PCR; in TCRdb, only in-frame clones are kept and a portion is missing. This repertoire shows 75,000 to 100,000 clones, 91% found once; its top ten account for more than 1.5%. The sequencing used peripheral blood, collected after pregnancy. The origin of the receptors is a female donor in good health, enrolled as a control in a pregnancy study.

The genes are TRBV10-1 and TRBJ1-1; D not resolved. CDR3 length: 13 amino acids. V gave up 5 bases and J gave up 1 base, with 8 bases separating them. The V gene's germline CDR1 is WNHNN and CDR2 SYGVQD (reference sequence). The CDR3, as DNA: TGCGCCAGCAGTCAGGCGTCGAACACTGAAGCTTTCTTT. This sequence encodes CASSQASNTEAFF.

This clone is a singleton in its sample. The gene calls are TRBV7-8 and TRBJ2-5; 9 bases align to TRBD1. V gave up 3 bases and J gave up 10 bases; unmatched junction bases: 9. The CDR3 length is 14 residues. CDR1 is SGHVS and CDR2 is FQNEAQ in the germline V gene. The CDR3 bases are TGTGCCAGCAGCTTTGGGGGACAGGGTTATGACCAGTACTTC. Translation gives CASSFGGQGYDQYF.

This clone was detected once. The chain uses TRBV9 and TRBJ2-2; 10 bases match TRBD2. This CDR3 comprises 16 residues. Germline assignment: CDR1 SGDLS and CDR2 YYNGEE. Trimming cost V 4 bases and J 1 base; bases outside gene matches: 4. This CDR3 is CASSPRTSGNTGELFF. The CDR3 DNA reads TGTGCCAGCAGCCCGCGGACTAGCGGGAACACCGGGGAGCTGTTTTTT.

The chain has TRBV2 and TRBJ1-1, with 9 positions matching TRBD1. Losses at the gene ends were 7 bases for V and 8 bases for J; bases not matched to a gene: 14. The CDR3 loop spans 15 amino acids. Germline CDR1 reads SNHLY; CDR2 reads FYNNEI. CDR3 DNA sequence: TGTGCCAGCACGAGCCAGGGACAGGGAGTTGAGGAAGCTTTCTTT. Protein product: CASTSQGQGVEEAFF.

The chain uses TRBV27 and TRBJ2-7; the D is unclear. Germline CDR1 MNHEY, CDR2 SMNVEV (reference sequence). Trimming removed 2 bases from V and 1 base from J, with 6 bases in between. This CDR3 has 13 residues. The CDR3 is CASSLTASYEQYF. CDR3 DNA: TGTGCCAGCAGTTTAACTGCGTCCTACGAGCAGTACTTC.